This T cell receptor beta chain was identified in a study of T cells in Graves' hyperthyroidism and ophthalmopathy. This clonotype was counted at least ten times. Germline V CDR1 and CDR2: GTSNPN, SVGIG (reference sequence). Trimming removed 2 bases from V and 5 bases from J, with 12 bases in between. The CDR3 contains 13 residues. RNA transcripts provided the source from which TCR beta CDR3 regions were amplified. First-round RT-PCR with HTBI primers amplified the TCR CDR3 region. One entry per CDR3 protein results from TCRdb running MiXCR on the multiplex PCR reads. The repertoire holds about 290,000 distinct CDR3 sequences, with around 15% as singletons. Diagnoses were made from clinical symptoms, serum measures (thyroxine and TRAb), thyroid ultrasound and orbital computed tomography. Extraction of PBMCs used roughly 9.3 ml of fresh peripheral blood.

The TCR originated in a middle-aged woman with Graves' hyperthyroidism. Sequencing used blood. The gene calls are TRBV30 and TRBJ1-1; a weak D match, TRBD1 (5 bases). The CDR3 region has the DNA TGTGCCTGGAGTCTGTACAGGCAAACTGAAGCTTTCTTT. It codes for CAWSLYRQTEAFF.